This T cell receptor (beta chain) is from a study of cytomegalovirus exposure and HLA in healthy donors. Findings of the study overall: As a later analysis showed, a missense DCLRE1C variant was linked to trimming of TCR beta V- and J-genes.

PCR was performed using 60 Vbeta and 13 Jbeta primers. Here immunoSEQ multiplex PCR was the method, and the copy in TCRdb shows in-frame clones only, minus some. This table has around 180,000 clones, around 77% appearing once. Note on this clone: Its specificity is unknown.

The sample comprised PBMCs. The receptor was derived from a man aged 60 to 75 in good health and CMV-seronegative.

The CDR3 region has the DNA TGTGCCAGCAGAATACAGGGGCCCAACACCGGGGAGCTGTTTTTT. This translates into CASRIQGPNTGELFF. The chain links TRBV6-1 to TRBJ2-2; 7 positions agree with TRBD1. Per the germline V gene, CDR1 is MNHNS and CDR2 is SASEGT. After removal of 6 bases from V and 2 bases from J, the junction contained 6 bases not matched to a gene. CDR3 length equals 15 residues.